This T cell receptor beta chain originates from a study of blood T cell repertoires in COVID-19. TCRdb's table, derived via immunoSEQ multiplex PCR, lists solely in-frame clones and lacks some. The repertoire consists of 250,000 to 350,000 clones, with around 83% occurring once and the leading ten covering roughly 1.3%. The CDR3 totals 15 residues. CDR1 and CDR2 from the germline V gene are SGHAT and FQNNGV. Trimming at V came to 6 bases and at J to 5 bases, leaving 7 bases not matched to a gene. The TCR sequence derives from a woman aged 50 to 60 with acute or convalescent COVID-19. This chain connects TRBV11-2 to TRBJ2-2; 9 bases match TRBD1. Sequencing was performed on peripheral blood. The CDR3 here is CASRSNRGRTGELFF. The CDR3 nucleotides are TGTGCCAGCAGATCTAACAGGGGGCGGACCGGGGAGCTGTTTTTT.